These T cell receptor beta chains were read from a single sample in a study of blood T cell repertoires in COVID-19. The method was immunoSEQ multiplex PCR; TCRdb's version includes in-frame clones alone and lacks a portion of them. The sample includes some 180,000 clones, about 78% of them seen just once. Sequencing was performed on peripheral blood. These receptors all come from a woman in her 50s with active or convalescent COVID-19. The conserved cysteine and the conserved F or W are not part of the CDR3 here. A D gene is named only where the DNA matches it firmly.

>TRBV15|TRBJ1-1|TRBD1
ATSRKQGSATEAF
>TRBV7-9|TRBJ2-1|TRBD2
ASGTSGYNEQF
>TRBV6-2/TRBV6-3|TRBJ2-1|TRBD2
ASSYSPSGAPWVQF
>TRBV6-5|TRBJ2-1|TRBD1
ASSRRDRIYNEQF
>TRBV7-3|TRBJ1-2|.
ASSFPGVYGYT
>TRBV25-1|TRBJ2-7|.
ASSVWGETYEQY
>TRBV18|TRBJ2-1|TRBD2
ASSPVYLAGAASPEQF
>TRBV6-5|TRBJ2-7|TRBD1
ASSLGQGATGEQY
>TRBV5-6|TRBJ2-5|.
ASSFPAEETQY
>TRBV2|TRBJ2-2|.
AGRGSDTGELF
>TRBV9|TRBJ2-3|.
ASSVDGASTDTQY
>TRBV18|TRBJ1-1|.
ASSPQHMNTEAF
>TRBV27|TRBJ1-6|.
ASSLHQGLGNSPLH
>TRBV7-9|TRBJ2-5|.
ASSPAGNPYQETQY
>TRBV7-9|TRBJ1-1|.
ASSFYSQNTEAF
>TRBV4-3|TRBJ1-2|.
ASSQGGAYGYT
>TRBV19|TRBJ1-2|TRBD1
ASSTQGTGIAYGYT
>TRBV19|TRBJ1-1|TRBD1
ASNSQGAGNTEAF
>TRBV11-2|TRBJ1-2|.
ASTSTRAGRGYT
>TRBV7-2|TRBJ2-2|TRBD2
ASSLLAGANTGELF
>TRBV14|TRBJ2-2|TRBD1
ASSQDFGGTGTGELF
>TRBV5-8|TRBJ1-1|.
ASSRQVNTEAF
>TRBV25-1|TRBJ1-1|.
ASSDSHGTEAF
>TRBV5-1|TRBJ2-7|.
ASSLGGNYEQY
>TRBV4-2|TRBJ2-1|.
ASSQDGLEGNEQF
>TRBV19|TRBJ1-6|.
ASSMARGYNSPLH
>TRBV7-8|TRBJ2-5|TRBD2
ASRRVVGGRGEETQY
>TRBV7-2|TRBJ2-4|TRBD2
ASSSSGGRDKNIQY
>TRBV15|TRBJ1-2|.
ATMDSKNYGYT
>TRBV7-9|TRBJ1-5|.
ASSPGDGSNQPQH
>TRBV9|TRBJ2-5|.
ASSVGRGRETQY
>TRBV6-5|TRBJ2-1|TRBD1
ASSLTGAPYNEQF
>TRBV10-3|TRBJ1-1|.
AISESNRETEAF
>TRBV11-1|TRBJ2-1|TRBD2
ASSVAGVGNNEQF
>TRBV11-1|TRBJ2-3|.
ASSSSTAVVAQY
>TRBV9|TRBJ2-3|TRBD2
ASSVASSGSGDTQY
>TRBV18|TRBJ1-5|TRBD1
ASSLTEGASNQPQH
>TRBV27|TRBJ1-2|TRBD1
ASSGQTGVGYGYT
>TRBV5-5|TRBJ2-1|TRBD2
ASSLGPSGRMNEQF
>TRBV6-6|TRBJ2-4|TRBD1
ASSLGQGSRNIQY
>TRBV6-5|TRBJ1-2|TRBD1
ASSRGQGGNYGYT
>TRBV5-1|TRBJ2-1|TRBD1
ASRNTQGAEANEQF
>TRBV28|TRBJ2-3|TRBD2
ASSLSSGGRDTQY
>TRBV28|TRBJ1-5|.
ASSQGPGTNQPQH
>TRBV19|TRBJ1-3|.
ASSSWGEAGNTIY
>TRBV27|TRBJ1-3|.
ASSLRGFGNTIY
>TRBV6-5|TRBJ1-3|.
ASSSGRGSGNTIY
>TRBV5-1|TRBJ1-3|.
ASSLERGGSGNTIY
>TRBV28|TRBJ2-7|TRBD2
ASSSGSGISYEQY
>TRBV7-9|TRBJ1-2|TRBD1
ASSPSGQTSGYT
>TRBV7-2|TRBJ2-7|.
ASSRRGGGLNEQY
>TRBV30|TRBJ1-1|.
AWIRDIRNTEAF
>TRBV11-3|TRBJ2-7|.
ASTAQYHYEQY
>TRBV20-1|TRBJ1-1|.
SPKRAEAF
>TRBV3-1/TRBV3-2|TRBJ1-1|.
ASSIQMNTEAF
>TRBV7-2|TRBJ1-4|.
ASSRSGRGEKLF
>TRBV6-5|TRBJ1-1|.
ASRASTGEAF
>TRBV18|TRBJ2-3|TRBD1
ASSPILIGTGETDTQY
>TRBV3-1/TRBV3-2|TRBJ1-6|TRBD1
ASSRESGQGSSPLH